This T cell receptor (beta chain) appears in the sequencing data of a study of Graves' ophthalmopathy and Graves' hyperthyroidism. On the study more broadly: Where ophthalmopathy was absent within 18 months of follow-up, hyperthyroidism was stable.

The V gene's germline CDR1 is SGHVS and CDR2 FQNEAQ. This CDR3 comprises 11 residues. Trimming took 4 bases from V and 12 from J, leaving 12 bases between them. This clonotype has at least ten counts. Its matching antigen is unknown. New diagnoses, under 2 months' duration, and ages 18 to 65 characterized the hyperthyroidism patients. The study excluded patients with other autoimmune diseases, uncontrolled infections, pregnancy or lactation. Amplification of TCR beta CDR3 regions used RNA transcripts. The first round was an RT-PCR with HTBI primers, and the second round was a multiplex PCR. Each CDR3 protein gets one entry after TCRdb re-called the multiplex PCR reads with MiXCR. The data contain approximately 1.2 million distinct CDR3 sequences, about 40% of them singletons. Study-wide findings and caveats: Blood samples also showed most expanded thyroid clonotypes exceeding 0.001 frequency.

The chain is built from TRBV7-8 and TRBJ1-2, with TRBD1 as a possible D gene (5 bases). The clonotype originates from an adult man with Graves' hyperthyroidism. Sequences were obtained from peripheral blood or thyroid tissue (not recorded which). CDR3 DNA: TGTGCCAGCAGCTCGACAGCCTTTCACACCTTC. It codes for CASSSTAFHTF.